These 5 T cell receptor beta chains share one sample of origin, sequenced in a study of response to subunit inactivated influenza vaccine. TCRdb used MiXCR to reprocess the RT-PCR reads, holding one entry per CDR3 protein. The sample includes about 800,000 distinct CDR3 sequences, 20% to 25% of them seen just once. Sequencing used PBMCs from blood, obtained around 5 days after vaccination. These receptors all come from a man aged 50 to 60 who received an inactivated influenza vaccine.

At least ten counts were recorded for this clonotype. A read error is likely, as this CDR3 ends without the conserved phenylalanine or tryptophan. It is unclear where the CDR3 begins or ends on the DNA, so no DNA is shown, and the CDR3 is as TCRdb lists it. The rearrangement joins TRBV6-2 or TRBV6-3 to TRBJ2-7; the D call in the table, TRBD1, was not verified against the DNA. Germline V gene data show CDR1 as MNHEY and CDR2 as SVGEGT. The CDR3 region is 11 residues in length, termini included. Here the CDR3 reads CASSYGTGLVL.

CDR3 amino acids: CASSHIGGKGLAGSNNEQFF. CDR3 bases: TGTGCCAGCTCCCATATAGGGGGAAAGGGACTAGCGGGTTCTAACAATGAGCAGTTCTTC. V is TRBV12-3 or TRBV12-4 and J is TRBJ2-1; 12 nucleotides align to TRBD2. J lost 5 bases, V lost 8 bases, and 22 bases had no gene match. The CDR3 contains 20 residues.

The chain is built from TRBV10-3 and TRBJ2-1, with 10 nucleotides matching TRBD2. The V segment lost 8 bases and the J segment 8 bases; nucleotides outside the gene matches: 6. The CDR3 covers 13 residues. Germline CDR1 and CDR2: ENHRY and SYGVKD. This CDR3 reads CAIRAGGHYEQFF. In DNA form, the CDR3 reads TGTGCCATCCGAGCGGGGGGGCACTATGAGCAGTTCTTC.

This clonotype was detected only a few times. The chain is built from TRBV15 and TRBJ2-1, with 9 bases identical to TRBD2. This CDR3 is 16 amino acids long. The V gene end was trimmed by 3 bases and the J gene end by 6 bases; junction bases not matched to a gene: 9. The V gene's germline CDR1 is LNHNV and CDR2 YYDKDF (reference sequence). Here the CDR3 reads CATSSPARLAANEQFF. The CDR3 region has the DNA TGTGCCACCAGCAGCCCCGCCCGACTAGCGGCCAATGAGCAGTTCTTC.

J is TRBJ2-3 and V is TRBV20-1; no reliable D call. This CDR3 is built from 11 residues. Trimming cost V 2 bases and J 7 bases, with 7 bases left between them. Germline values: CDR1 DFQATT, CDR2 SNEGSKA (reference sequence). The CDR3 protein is CSARNGYTQYF. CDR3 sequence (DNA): TGCAGTGCTAGAAACGGTTATACGCAGTATTTT.